The T cell receptor (beta chain) described here comes from a study of T-cell memory formation after mild COVID-19. Study background: Among the donors, TCR clusters were largely specific to each donor.

Details on this clonotype: Antigen specificity is unknown.

Findings and limits, study-wide: Later expanders leaned CD4+, whereas day 15 to 85 contracting clones were balanced CD4/CD8.

The CDR3 sequence is 15 residues long. Germline V gene data show CDR1 as MNHEY and CDR2 as SVGAGI. Trimming left V 4 bases short and J 5 bases short, with 15 bases between. The authors produced TCR alpha and TCR beta cDNA libraries with sample barcodes and UMIs by 5'RACE using constant-segment primers. MiXCR, run by TCRdb on the 5' RACE reads, gives a single entry per CDR3 protein. The sample carries under 40,000 distinct CDR3 sequences, 6% to 7.5% recorded once. This TCR was recovered from an adult who had mild COVID-19 (a few samples of this study predate the infection). Cell type and time point are not known. The rearrangement joins TRBV6-5 to TRBJ2-1, with D perhaps TRBD2 (6 bases). Sequencing used PBMCs or a T cell subset sorted from them (not recorded which). CDR3 loop: CASSFQRTMHNEQFF. The CDR3 bases are TGTGCCAGCAGTTTTCAGAGGACTATGCACAATGAGCAGTTCTTC.